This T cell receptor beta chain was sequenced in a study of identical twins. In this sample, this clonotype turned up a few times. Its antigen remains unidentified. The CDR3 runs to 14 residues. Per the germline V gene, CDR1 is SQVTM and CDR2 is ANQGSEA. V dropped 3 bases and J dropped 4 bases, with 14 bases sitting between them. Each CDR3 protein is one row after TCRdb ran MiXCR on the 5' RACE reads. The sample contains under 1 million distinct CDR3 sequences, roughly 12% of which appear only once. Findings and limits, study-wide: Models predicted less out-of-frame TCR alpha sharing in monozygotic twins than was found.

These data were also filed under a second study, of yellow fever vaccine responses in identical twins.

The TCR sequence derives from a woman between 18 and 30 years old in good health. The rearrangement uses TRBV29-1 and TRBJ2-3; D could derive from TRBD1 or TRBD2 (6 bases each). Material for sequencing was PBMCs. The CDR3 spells CSVDDSGAADTQYF. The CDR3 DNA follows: TGCAGCGTTGACGACTCGGGGGCGGCAGATACGCAGTATTTT.